This record covers a single T cell receptor beta chain. Its antigen is not identified. Method: immunoSEQ multiplex PCR; TCRdb's copy keeps in-frame clones and lacks some. The sample lists over 100,000 clones; 89% were seen once. These data come from a study of T cell responses to AZD1222 COVID-19 vaccine. Findings and limits, study-wide: None of the repertoires were sampled until the peak T cell response had passed.

The sequenced sample was peripheral blood, obtained on day 0 of AZD1222 vaccination. The source of this sequence is an adult in good health.

CDR3 region: CSATPNTEAFF. The CDR3 DNA is TGCAGTGCTACTCCCAACACTGAAGCTTTCTTT. This chain connects TRBV20-1 to TRBJ1-1; D unresolved. CDR3 length: 11 amino acids. Germline loops: CDR1 DFQATT, CDR2 SNEGSKA (reference sequence). The V gene lost 4 bases and the J gene lost 2 bases, with 5 bases spanning the gap.